These T cell receptor beta chains were read from a single sample in a study of shared clonotypes between healthy human individuals. Data came from immunoSEQ multiplex PCR; TCRdb stores just in-frame clones and leaves some out. This table holds 2 million to 2.5 million clones, around 90% found once. Sequencing was done on a sample of naive CD4+ T cells from PBMCs. These receptors all stem from a man aged 18 to 30 in good health. Some clones in this sample may be carry-over from other donors' samples. Both conserved end residues are part of each CDR3.

v_gene: TRBV9
j_gene: TRBJ2-4
len: 14
CDR3aa: CASRDTREFAIQYF

v_gene: TRBV19
j_gene: TRBJ2-1
len: 14
CDR3aa: CASRSAYRDNEQFF

v_gene: TRBV6-5
j_gene: TRBJ2-3
len: 15
CDR3aa: CASSYQGGKRDTQYF

v_gene: TRBV7-8
j_gene: TRBJ2-7
len: 16
CDR3aa: CASSSRDRVRGYEQYF

v_gene: TRBV5-1
j_gene: TRBJ2-4
len: 14
CDR3aa: CASSFNGREDIQYF

v_gene: TRBV4-1
j_gene: TRBJ1-2
len: 14
CDR3aa: CASSRDRGARGYTF

v_gene: TRBV4-3
j_gene: TRBJ1-2
len: 12
CDR3aa: CASSQEGYGYTF

v_gene: TRBV19
j_gene: TRBJ1-5
len: 14
CDR3aa: CASSMGQGNQPQHF

v_gene: TRBV7-8
j_gene: TRBJ2-7
len: 13
CDR3aa: CASSLIASYEQYF

v_gene: TRBV28
j_gene: TRBJ2-7
len: 10
CDR3aa: CASTGDEQYF

v_gene: TRBV18
j_gene: TRBJ2-5
len: 15
CDR3aa: CASSRGLNQGETQYF

v_gene: TRBV7-9
j_gene: TRBJ1-2
len: 15
CDR3aa: CASSPKPGQGDGYTF

v_gene: TRBV30
j_gene: TRBJ2-7
len: 13
CDR3aa: CAWGRQGAREQYF

v_gene: TRBV7-2
j_gene: TRBJ2-5
len: 15
CDR3aa: CASSYIRDFQETQYF

v_gene: TRBV4-1
j_gene: TRBJ1-4
len: 17
CDR3aa: CASTPPGTGKANEKLFF

v_gene: TRBV5-1
j_gene: TRBJ1-5
len: 15
CDR3aa: CASSQQGLAGQPQHF

v_gene: TRBV7-9
j_gene: TRBJ1-1
len: 15
CDR3aa: CASSLARAMNTEAFF

v_gene: TRBV27
j_gene: TRBJ2-5
len: 12
CDR3aa: CASSRSMWTQYF

v_gene: TRBV19
j_gene: TRBJ2-1
len: 15
CDR3aa: CASSKLAGGLNEQFF

v_gene: TRBV7-8
j_gene: TRBJ2-7
len: 20
CDR3aa: CASSLDSRLAGDVGGYEQYF

v_gene: TRBV18
j_gene: TRBJ2-6
len: 17
CDR3aa: CASSPVTVDWGANVLTF

v_gene: TRBV9
j_gene: TRBJ1-2
len: 14
CDR3aa: CASSPWDGNYGYTF

v_gene: TRBV5-1
j_gene: TRBJ2-2
len: 17
CDR3aa: CASSPTSGRLGTGELFF

v_gene: TRBV19
j_gene: TRBJ1-1
len: 15
CDR3aa: CASSITQGAFTEAFF

v_gene: TRBV5-6
j_gene: TRBJ1-4
len: 14
CDR3aa: CASSLRRLNEKLFF

v_gene: TRBV7-9
j_gene: TRBJ1-2
len: 13
CDR3aa: CASSREGGDGYTF

v_gene: TRBV5-8
j_gene: TRBJ2-3
len: 15
CDR3aa: CASSGLVFSTDTQYF

v_gene: TRBV30
j_gene: TRBJ2-7
len: 20
CDR3aa: CAWSVRGWGLVSIGSYEQYF

v_gene: TRBV5-1
j_gene: TRBJ2-1
len: 16
CDR3aa: CASSWTGTSGSSEQFF

v_gene: TRBV5-1
j_gene: TRBJ1-2
len: 15
CDR3aa: CASSPRTGGSYGYTF

v_gene: TRBV6-5
j_gene: TRBJ2-7
len: 15
CDR3aa: CASSWDSGGSYEQYF

v_gene: TRBV5-1
j_gene: TRBJ2-5
len: 14
CDR3aa: CASSPGRVGETQYF

v_gene: TRBV15
j_gene: TRBJ1-1
len: 15
CDR3aa: CATSRDVGTQGGAFF

v_gene: TRBV6-1
j_gene: TRBJ2-7
len: 14
CDR3aa: CASRQVLLSYEQYF

v_gene: TRBV5-1
j_gene: TRBJ1-1
len: 13
CDR3aa: CASSLLTSTEAFF

v_gene: TRBV29-1
j_gene: TRBJ1-2
len: 11
CDR3aa: CSALWGRGYTF

v_gene: TRBV2
j_gene: TRBJ1-5
len: 16
CDR3aa: CASSEVAGGSNQPQHF